This TCR beta chain was sequenced during a study of T cell responses to AZD1222 COVID-19 vaccine. The study's findings and limits: Rises in breadth and depth of Spike-specific TCRs came after two AZD1222 doses. Reports say nearly half of spike-specific TCRs go after unmutated variant regions.

V shed 5 bases and J shed 2 bases, with 9 bases lying between them. This CDR3 region has 13 residues. CDR1 is SEHNR and CDR2 is FQNEAQ in the germline V gene (reference sequence). A note on this clone: Its antigen remains unidentified.

TCRdb's table, derived via immunoSEQ multiplex PCR, lists solely in-frame clones and lacks some. The sample shows about 110,000 clones, about 89% of them seen only once. The chain recombines TRBV7-9 with TRBJ1-1; D is unresolved. The source of this sequence is an adult who received the AZD1222 COVID-19 vaccine. Sequencing used peripheral blood, obtained 28 days after the second AZD1222 dose. CDR3 nucleotides: TGTGCCAGCAGCCAGGTACGCAACACTGAAGCTTTCTTT. Its protein product is CASSQVRNTEAFF.